This is a list of T cell receptor beta chains from one sample in a study of CD8 T cells in ankylosing spondylitis. TCRdb re-called the 5' RACE reads through MiXCR, storing one row per CDR3 protein. The repertoire holds a few hundred thousand distinct CDR3 sequences, with about 24% as singletons. The sample comprised blood, either unsorted or a sorted T cell fraction (not recorded which). The receptors come from a male donor with ankylosing spondylitis or in good health (not recorded which). Each CDR3 is given with its conserved first and last residue. A D gene is named only where the DNA matches it firmly. The size field is filled for only some rows; it gives once, few, many or a size class.

TRBV12-3/TRBV12-4	.	.	TRBJ1-5	CASSLEGVGNQPQHF	TGTGCCAGCAGTTTAGAGGGGGTCGGCAATCAGCCCCAGCATTTT
TRBV7-2	TRBD1	many	TRBJ1-1	CASSLQGASEAFF	TGTGCCAGCAGCTTACAGGGGGCCTCTGAAGCTTTCTTT
TRBV20-1	.	many	TRBJ2-1	CSATRKGRSNEQFF	TGCAGTGCTACCCGAAAGGGAAGAAGCAATGAGCAGTTCTTC
TRBV20-1	.	many	TRBJ1-6	CSVRVASGGSPLHF	TGCAGTGTAAGAGTAGCCTCCGGGGGTTCACCCCTCCACTTT
TRBV20-1	TRBD1	.	TRBJ2-7	CSARDPGTGGRYEQYF	TGCAGTGCTAGAGACCCGGGGACAGGGGGCCGTTACGAGCAGTACTTC
TRBV7-2	.	few	TRBJ2-7	CASSARSLVSYEQYF	TGTGCCAGCAGCGCACGAAGCTTGGTATCCTACGAGCAGTACTTC
TRBV27	.	.	TRBJ2-5	CASTHVPGETQYF	TGTGCCAGCACCCATGTCCCGGGGGAGACCCAGTACTTC
TRBV12-3/TRBV12-4	TRBD1	.	TRBJ1-5	CASSLSEGAGQPQHF	TGTGCCAGCAGTTTGAGTGAGGGGGCGGGTCAGCCCCAGCATTTT
TRBV28	.	many	TRBJ1-5	CASAPYAGAQHF	TGTGCCAGCGCTCCTTACGCAGGGGCCCAGCATTTT
TRBV6-4	TRBD2	.	TRBJ2-1	CASSELLAERDDNEQFF	TGTGCCAGCAGTGAATTGCTTGCGGAGCGGGACGACAATGAGCAGTTCTTC
TRBV5-5	.	few	TRBJ2-7	CASSGNRVNYEQYF	TGTGCCAGCAGCGGAAACAGGGTCAACTACGAGCAGTACTTC
TRBV20-1	TRBD2	few	TRBJ2-3	CSARTGLAGTSDTQYF	TGCAGTGCTAGAACAGGGCTAGCGGGGACGTCAGATACGCAGTATTTT
TRBV10-3	TRBD2	.	TRBJ2-2	CAISESAGESGELFF	TGTGCCATCAGTGAGTCGGCGGGGGAGTCCGGGGAGCTGTTTTTT
TRBV10-2	TRBD2	many	TRBJ2-2	CASRTSGTGELFF	TGCGCCAGCAGAACTAGCGGCACCGGGGAGCTGTTTTTT
TRBV6-5	.	few	TRBJ2-5	CASSYWGAGQETQYF	TGTGCCAGCAGTTACTGGGGGGCCGGCCAAGAGACCCAGTACTTC
TRBV20-1	TRBD2	few	TRBJ2-7	CSARASRGGEQYF	TGCAGTGCCAGGGCCTCCCGCGGGGGCGAGCAGTACTTC
TRBV7-9	.	once	TRBJ2-7	CASSSTVTYEQYF	TGTGCCAGCAGCTCGACGGTTACCTACGAGCAGTACTTC
TRBV20-1	.	.	TRBJ2-2	CSAPSEGIPFF	TGCAGTGCCCCAAGCGAAGGGATTCCGTTTTTT
TRBV6-5	.	few	TRBJ1-1	CASSYAGENTEAFF	TGTGCCAGCAGTTACGCCGGGGAGAACACTGAAGCTTTCTTT
TRBV12-3/TRBV12-4	.	.	TRBJ2-3	CASSFGRGAYTDTQYF	TGTGCCAGCAGTTTTGGGCGGGGAGCCTACACAGATACGCAGTATTTT
TRBV12-3/TRBV12-4	.	few	TRBJ2-3	CASSPYSNTQYF	TGTGCCAGCAGTCCCTATTCTAATACGCAGTATTTT
TRBV7-3	.	few	TRBJ2-6	CASSTGSGANVLTF	TGTGCCAGCTCCACAGGTTCTGGGGCCAACGTCCTGACTTTC
TRBV10-3	.	few	TRBJ2-7	CAISDRGAEDEQYF	TGTGCCATCAGTGACCGGGGGGCAGAGGACGAGCAGTACTTC
TRBV12-3/TRBV12-4	TRBD2	once	TRBJ2-7	CASLSGGTPYEQYF	TGTGCCAGTCTCAGCGGGGGGACGCCCTACGAGCAGTACTTC
TRBV12-3/TRBV12-4	.	few	TRBJ2-2	CASSPGTLNTGELFF	TGTGCCAGCAGTCCCGGGACATTGAACACCGGGGAGCTGTTTTTT
TRBV2	TRBD1	many	TRBJ1-6	CASSGPGGNNSPLHF	TGTGCCAGCAGTGGCCCAGGGGGGAATAATTCACCCCTCCACTTT
TRBV20-1	.	.	TRBJ2-3	CSARARSGMGSTDTQYF	TGCAGTGCTAGAGCCCGATCTGGGATGGGAAGCACAGATACGCAGTATTTT
TRBV20-1	.	many	TRBJ1-1	CSAPGRMNTEAFF	TGCAGTGCCCCAGGTCGGATGAACACTGAAGCTTTCTTT
TRBV6-4	.	many	TRBJ1-1	CARERSAEAFF	TGTGCCAGAGAGCGATCCGCTGAAGCTTTCTTT
TRBV19	TRBD1	few	TRBJ1-5	CASTGQGRRNQPQHF	TGTGCCAGTACCGGACAGGGAAGGCGCAATCAGCCCCAGCATTTT
TRBV20-1	.	.	TRBJ2-7	CSARDHRGTYEQYF	TGCAGTGCTAGAGATCATCGGGGGACCTACGAGCAGTACTTC
TRBV20-1	.	many	TRBJ2-7	CSARDGLTAEGYEQYF	TGCAGTGCTAGAGACGGTTTGACAGCGGAAGGCTACGAGCAGTACTTC